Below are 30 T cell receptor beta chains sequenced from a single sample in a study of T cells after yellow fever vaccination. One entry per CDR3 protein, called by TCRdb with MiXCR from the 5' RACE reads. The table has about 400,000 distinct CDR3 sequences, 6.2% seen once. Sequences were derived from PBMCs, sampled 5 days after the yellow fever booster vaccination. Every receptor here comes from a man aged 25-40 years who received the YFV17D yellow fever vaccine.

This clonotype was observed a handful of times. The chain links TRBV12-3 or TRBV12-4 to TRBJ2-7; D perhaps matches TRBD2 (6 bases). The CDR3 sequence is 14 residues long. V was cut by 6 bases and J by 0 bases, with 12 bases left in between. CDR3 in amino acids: CASSDISGSYEQYF. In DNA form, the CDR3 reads TGTGCCAGCAGCGACATTAGCGGCTCCTACGAGCAGTACTTC.

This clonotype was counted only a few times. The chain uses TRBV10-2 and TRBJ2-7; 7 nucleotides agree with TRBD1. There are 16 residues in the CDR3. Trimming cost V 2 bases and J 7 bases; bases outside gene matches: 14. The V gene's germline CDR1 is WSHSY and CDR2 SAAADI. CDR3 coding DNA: TGCGCCAGCAGTGAGCCTTGGACAGGAACGAAGGGAGAGCAGTACTTC. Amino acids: CASSEPWTGTKGEQYF.

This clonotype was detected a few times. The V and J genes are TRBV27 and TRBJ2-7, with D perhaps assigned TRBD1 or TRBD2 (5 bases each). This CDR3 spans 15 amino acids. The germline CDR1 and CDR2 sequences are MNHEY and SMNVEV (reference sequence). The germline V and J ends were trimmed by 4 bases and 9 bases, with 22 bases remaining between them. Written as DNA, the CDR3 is TGTGCCAGCAGTTCCCCGGGGAAGGGGTCGTATGTGCAGTACTTC. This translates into CASSSPGKGSYVQYF.

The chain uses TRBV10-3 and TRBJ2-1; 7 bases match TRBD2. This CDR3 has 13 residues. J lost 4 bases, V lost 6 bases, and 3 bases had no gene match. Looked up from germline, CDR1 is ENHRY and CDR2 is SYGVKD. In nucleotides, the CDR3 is TGTGCCATCAGGAGCGGGGATTACAATGAGCAGTTCTTC. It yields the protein CAIRSGDYNEQFF.

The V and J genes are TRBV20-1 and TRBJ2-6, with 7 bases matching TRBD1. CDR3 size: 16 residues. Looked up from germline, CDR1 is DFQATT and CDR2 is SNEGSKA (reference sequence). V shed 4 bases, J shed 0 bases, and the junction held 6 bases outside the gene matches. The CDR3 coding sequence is TGCAGTGCTAAGACAGGGCTAAACTCTGGGGCCAACGTCCTGACTTTC. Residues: CSAKTGLNSGANVLTF.

The DNA for the CDR3 is TGTGCCAGCAGCTTGAGTAGGACTAGCTACGACGAGCAGTACTTC. Amino acid sequence: CASSLSRTSYDEQYF. V gene TRBV5-4 combines with J gene TRBJ2-7; 8 bases are a match to TRBD2. In germline, CDR1 is SGHNT, CDR2 YYREEE (reference sequence). This CDR3 comprises 15 residues. V lost 1 base and J lost 5; bases outside the gene matches: 8. Full variable domain (rest looked up from reference TRBV5-4 and TRBJ2-7): ETGVTQSPTHLIKTRGQQVTLRCSSQSGHNTVSWYQQALGQGPQFIFQYYREEENGRGNFPPRFSGLQFPNYSSELNVNALELDDSALYLCASSLSRTSYDEQYFGPGTRLTVT.

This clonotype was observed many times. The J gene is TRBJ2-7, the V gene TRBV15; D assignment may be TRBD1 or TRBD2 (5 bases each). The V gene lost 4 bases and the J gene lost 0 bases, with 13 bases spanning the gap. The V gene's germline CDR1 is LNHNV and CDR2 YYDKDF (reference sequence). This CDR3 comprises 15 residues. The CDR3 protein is CATSTGRLSSYEQYF. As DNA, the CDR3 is TGTGCCACCAGCACGGGACGCCTAAGCTCCTACGAGCAGTACTTC.

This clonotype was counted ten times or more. The CDR3 loop is CASSLFSSFGQFF. In DNA, the CDR3 is TGTGCCAGCAGCCTCTTTTCTAGCTTCGGCCAGTTCTTC. The chain uses TRBV7-2 and TRBJ2-1; the D gene is possibly TRBD2 (5 bases). This CDR3 spans 13 amino acids. Trimming pared 5 bases from V and 13 bases from J, leaving 18 bases between. Germline assignment: CDR1 SGHTA and CDR2 FQGNSA. Full variable domain (outside the CDR3, taken from reference TRBV7-2 and TRBJ2-1): GAGVSQSPSNKVTEKGKDVELRCDPISGHTALYWYRQSLGQGLEFLIYFQGNSAPDKSGLPSDRFSAERTGGSVSTLTIQRTQQEDSAVYLCASSLFSSFGQFFGPGTRLTVL.

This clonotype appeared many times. The CDR3, as DNA: TGTGCCAGCAGTACCGGGACAGGGGGTCCCAATGAGCAGTTCTTC. Its translation: CASSTGTGGPNEQFF. The chain has TRBV9 and TRBJ2-1; 11 nucleotides match TRBD1. The length of the CDR3 is 15 residues. Per the germline V gene, CDR1 is SGDLS and CDR2 is YYNGEE. After removal of 5 bases from V and 6 bases from J, the junction contained 7 bases not matched to a gene. Full variable domain (remainder filled in from reference TRBV9 and TRBJ2-1): DSGVTQTPKHLITATGQRVTLRCSPRSGDLSVYWYQQSLDQGLQFLIQYYNGEERAKGNILERFSAQQFPDLHSELNLSSLELGDSALYFCASSTGTGGPNEQFFGPGTRLTVL.

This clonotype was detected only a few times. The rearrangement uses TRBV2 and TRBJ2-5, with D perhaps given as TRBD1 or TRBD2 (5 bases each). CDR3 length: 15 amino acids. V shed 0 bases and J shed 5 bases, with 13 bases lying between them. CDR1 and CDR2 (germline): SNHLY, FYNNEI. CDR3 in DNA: TGTGCCAGCAGTGAAGCGCTTGGGGGAGTGGAGACCCAGTACTTC. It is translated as CASSEALGGVETQYF.

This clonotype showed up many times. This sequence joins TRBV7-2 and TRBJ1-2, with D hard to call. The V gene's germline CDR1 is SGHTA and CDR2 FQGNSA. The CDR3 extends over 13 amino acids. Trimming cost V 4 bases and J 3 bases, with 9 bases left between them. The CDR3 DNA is TGTGCCAGCAGCTATAATCGGGACTATGGCTACACCTTC. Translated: CASSYNRDYGYTF.

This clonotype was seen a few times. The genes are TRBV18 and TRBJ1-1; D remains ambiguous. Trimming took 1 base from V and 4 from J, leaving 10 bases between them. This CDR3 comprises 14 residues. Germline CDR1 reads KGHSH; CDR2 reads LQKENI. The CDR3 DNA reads TGTGCCAGCTCACCACTCTCACCTGGCACTGAAGCTTTCTTT. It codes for CASSPLSPGTEAFF.

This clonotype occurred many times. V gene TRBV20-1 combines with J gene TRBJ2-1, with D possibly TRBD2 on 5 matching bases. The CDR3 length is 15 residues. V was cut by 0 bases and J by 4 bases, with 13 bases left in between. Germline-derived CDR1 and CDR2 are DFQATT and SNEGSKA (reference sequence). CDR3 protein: CSARDGVALYNEQFF. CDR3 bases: TGCAGTGCTAGAGATGGGGTAGCGTTGTACAATGAGCAGTTCTTC.

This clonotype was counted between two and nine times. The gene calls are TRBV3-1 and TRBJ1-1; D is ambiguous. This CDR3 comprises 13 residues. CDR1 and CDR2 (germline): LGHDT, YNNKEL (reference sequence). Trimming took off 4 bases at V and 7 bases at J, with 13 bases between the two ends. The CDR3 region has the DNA TGTGCCAGCAGCCCCCAAGGACGTAATGAAGCTTTCTTT. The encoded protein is CASSPQGRNEAFF.

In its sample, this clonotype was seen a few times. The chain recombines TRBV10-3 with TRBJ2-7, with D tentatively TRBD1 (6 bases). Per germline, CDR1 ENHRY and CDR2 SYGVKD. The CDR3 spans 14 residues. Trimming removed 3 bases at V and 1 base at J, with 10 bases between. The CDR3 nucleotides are TGTGCCATCAGTGACCCAGGACAGTCCTACGAGCAGTACTTC. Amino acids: CAISDPGQSYEQYF.

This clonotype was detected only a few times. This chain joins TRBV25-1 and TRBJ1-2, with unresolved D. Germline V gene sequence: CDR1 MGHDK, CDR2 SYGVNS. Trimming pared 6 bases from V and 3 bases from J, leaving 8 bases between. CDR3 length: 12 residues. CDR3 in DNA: TGTGCCAGCAGGAGCGGCGACTATGGCTACACCTTC. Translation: CASRSGDYGYTF.

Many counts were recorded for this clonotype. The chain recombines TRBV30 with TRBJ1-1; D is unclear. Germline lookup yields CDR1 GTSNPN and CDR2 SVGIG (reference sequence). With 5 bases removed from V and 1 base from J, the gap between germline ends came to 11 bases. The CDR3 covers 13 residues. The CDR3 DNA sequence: TGTGCCTGGGGCTCTTTGGGGAACACTGAAGCTTTCTTT. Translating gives CAWGSLGNTEAFF.

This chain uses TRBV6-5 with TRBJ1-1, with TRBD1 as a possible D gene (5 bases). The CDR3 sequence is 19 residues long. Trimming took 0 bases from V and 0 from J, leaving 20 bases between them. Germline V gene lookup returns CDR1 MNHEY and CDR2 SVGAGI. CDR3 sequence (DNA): TGTGCCAGCAGTTACTCGGGGCCCCGATGGCAGATGGTGAACACTGAAGCTTTCTTT. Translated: CASSYSGPRWQMVNTEAFF.

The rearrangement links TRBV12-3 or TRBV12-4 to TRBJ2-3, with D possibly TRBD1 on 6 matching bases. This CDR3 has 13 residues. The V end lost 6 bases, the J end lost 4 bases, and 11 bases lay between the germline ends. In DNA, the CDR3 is TGTGCCAGCAGCACAGGGTTGTCAGATACGCAGTATTTT. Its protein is CASSTGLSDTQYF.

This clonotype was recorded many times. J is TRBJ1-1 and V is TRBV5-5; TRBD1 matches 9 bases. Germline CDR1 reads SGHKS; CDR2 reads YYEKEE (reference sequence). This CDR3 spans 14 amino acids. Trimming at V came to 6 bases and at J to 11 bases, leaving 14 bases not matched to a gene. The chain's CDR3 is CASTALGQGFAAFF. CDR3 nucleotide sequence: TGTGCCAGCACCGCTTTGGGACAGGGCTTTGCGGCTTTCTTT.

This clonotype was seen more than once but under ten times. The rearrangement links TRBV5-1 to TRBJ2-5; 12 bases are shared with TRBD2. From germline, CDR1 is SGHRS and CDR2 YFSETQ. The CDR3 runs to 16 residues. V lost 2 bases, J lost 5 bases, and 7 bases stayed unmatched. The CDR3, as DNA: TGCGCCAGCAGCTTCATCGGCCTAGCGGGGGGGGAGACCCAGTACTTC. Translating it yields CASSFIGLAGGETQYF.

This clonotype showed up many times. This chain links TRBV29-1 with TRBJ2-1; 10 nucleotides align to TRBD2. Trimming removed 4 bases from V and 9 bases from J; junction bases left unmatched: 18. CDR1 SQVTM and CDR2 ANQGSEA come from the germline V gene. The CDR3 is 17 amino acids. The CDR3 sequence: CSVAGTQLAGATGEQFF. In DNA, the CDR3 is TGCAGCGTTGCCGGCACGCAGCTAGCGGGAGCAACCGGTGAGCAGTTCTTC.

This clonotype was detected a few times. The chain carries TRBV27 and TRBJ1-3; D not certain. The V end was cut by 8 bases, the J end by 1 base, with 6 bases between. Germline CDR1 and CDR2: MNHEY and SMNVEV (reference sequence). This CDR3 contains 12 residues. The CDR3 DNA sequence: TGTGCCAGCGGGGTTTCTGGAAACACCATATATTTT. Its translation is CASGVSGNTIYF.

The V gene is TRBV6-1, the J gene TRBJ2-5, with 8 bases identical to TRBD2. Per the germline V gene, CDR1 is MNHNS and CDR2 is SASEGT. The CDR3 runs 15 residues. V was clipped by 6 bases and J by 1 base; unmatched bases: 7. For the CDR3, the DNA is TGTGCCAGCAGGCACAGCGGGAGACCCCAAGAGACCCAGTACTTC. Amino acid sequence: CASRHSGRPQETQYF.

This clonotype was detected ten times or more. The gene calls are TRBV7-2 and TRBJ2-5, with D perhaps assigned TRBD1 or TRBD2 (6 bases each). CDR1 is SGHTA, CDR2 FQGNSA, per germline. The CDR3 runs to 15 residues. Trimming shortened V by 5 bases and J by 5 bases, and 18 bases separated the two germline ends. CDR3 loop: CASSLARLGGETQYF. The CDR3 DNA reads TGTGCCAGCAGCCTCGCTCGACTAGGGGGGGAGACCCAGTACTTC.

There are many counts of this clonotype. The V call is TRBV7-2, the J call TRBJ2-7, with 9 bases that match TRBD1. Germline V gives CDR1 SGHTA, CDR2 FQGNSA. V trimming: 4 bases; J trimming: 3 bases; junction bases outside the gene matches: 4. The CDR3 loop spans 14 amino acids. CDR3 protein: CASSSGQGRYEQYF. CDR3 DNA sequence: TGTGCCAGCAGCTCGGGACAGGGCCGCTACGAGCAGTACTTC.

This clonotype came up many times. The CDR3 nucleotides read TGTGCCAGCAGCCAAAATGCGGACGGGGAGCTGTTTTTT. It encodes CASSQNADGELFF. The chain has TRBV7-9 and TRBJ2-2; D remains unclear. Germline lookup yields CDR1 SEHNR and CDR2 FQNEAQ (reference sequence). Trimming took 5 bases from V and 7 from J, leaving 11 bases between them. The CDR3 has 13 amino acids.

Here the CDR3 DNA reads TGTGCCAGCAAGTTCGTGGGGACGGGGCTCGGGGCCAACGTCCTGACTTTC. It yields the protein CASKFVGTGLGANVLTF. V is TRBV6-2 or TRBV6-3 and J is TRBJ2-6; D is perhaps TRBD1 or TRBD2 (5 bases each). Trimming stripped 7 bases from V and 4 bases from J, with 20 bases between. Looked up from germline, CDR1 is MNHEY and CDR2 is SVGEGT. The length of the CDR3 is 17 residues.

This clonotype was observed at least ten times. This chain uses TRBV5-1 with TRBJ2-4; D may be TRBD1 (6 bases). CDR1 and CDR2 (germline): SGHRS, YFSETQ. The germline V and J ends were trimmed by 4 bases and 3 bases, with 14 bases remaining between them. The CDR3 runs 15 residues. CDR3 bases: TGCGCCAGCAGCCATCGAGGGGGAGTCAAAAACATTCAGTACTTC. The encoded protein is CASSHRGGVKNIQYF.

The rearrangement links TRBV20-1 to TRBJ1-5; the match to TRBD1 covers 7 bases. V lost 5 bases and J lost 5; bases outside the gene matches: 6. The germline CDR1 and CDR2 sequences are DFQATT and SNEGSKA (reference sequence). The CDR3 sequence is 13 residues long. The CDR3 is CSAGGTVDQPQHF. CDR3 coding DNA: TGCAGTGCTGGAGGGACAGTAGATCAGCCCCAGCATTTT.